These 4 T cell receptor gamma chains originate from one sample sequenced in a study of intestinal T cells in coeliac disease. Over 9 formalin-fixed paraffin-embedded scrolls, each 5 µm thick, supplied each case's genomic DNA. Using roughly 200 ng of biopsy DNA, TRG was amplified with LymphoTrack primers. TCRdb re-called the multiplex PCR reads using CATT. The sample consists of roughly 450 gamma-chain clones, under 60% of them appearing once. Material for sequencing was a duodenal biopsy. The receptor source for this set is a human donor who served as a control with a normal duodenal biopsy, not a healthy volunteer.

The V call is TRGV9, the J call TRGJ1 or TRGJ2. Trimming took 5 bases from V and 7 from J; bases not matched to a gene: 14. This CDR3 spans 14 amino acids. Germline V gene lookup returns CDR1 GITISATS and CDR2 ISYDGTV (reference sequence). The CDR3 spells CALWGSPSSYKKLF. For the CDR3, the DNA is TGTGCCTTGTGGGGCAGTCCCTCGAGCTATAAGAAACTCTTT.

V usage is TRGV2 and J usage is TRGJ1 or TRGJ2. The V gene's germline CDR1 is EGSNGY and CDR2 YDSYNSKV. CDR3 length equals 12 residues. V lost 4 bases and J lost 4; bases outside the gene matches: 4. This CDR3 reads CATWEQYYKKLF. CDR3 bases: TGTGCCACCTGGGAACAGTATTATAAGAAACTCTTT.

This chain connects TRGV5 to TRGJP1. The CDR3 loop spans 17 amino acids. V was pared by 12 bases and J by 8 bases, with 27 bases of the junction left unmatched. CDR1 is VINAFY and CDR2 is YDVSNSKD in the germline V gene. CDR3 coding DNA: TGTGCCTACCTGGGACAGGCAAGTTGGAAGGGGGGTTGGTTCAAGATATTT. As protein: CAYLGQASWKGGWFKIF.

Here the CDR3 DNA reads TGTGCCTGCTGGATTAGGCATCAAGAGGAGTTTAGTGATTTGGACAAGACGTTT. Its protein is CACWIRHQEEFSDLDKTF. This rearrangement joins TRGV11 to TRGJP2. TRGV11 is an ORF, and what it does is uncertain. V lost 1 base to trimming and J lost 16 bases; unmatched junction nucleotides: 24. This CDR3 spans 18 amino acids.